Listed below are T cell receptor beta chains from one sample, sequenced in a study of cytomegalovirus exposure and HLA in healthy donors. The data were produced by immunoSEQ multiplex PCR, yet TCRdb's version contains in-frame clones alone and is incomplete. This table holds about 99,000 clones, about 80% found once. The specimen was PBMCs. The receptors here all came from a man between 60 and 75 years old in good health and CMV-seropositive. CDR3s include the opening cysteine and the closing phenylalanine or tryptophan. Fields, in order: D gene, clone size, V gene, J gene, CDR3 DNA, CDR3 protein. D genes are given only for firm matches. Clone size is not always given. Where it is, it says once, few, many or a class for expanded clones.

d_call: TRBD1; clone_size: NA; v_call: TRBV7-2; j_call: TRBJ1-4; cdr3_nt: TGTGCCAGCAGCTTCGACAGGGGACATGAAAAACTGTTTTTT; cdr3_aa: CASSFDRGHEKLFF
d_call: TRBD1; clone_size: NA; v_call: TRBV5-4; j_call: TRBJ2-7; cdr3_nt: TGTGCCAGCAGCCCCCGGGCAGGGGGCGATCCTTACGAGCAGTACTTC; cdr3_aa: CASSPRAGGDPYEQYF
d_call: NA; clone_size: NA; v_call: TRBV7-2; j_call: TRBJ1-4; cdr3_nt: TGTGCCAGCAGGACTCAGGGGCCTGGGGAAAAACTGTTTTTT; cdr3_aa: CASRTQGPGEKLFF
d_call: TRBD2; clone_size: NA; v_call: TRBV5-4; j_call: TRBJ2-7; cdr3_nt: TGTGCCAGCAGCTTGGTGGGTAGCGGGGGGGCCGCGGGCGAGCAGTACTTC; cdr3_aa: CASSLVGSGGAAGEQYF
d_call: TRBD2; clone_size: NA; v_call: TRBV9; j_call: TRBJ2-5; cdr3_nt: TGTGCCAGCAGCGGTAGCGGGAGCTACCAAGAGACCCAGTACTTC; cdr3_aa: CASSGSGSYQETQYF
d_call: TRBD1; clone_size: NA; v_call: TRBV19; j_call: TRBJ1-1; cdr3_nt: TGTGCCAGTAGTAGGGCAGGGGGTGGCACTGAAGCTTTCTTT; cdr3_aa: CASSRAGGGTEAFF
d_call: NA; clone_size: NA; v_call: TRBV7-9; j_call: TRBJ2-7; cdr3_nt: TGTGCCAGCAGCTCGGACAGAAGCCTTAACGAGCAGTACTTC; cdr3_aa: CASSSDRSLNEQYF
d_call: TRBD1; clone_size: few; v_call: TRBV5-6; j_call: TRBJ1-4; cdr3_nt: TGTGCCAGCAGCTTTGACAGGGCAGTTGAGGGTAAACTGTTTTTT; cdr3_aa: CASSFDRAVEGKLFF
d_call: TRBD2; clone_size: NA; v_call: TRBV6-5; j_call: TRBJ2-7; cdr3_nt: TGTGCCAGCAGTACGACTAGCGGATCCGCCTACGAGCAGTACTTC; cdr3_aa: CASSTTSGSAYEQYF
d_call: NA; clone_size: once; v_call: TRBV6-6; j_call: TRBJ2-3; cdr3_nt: TGTGCCAGCAGTTGGGGGGACCTGCGCACAGATACGCAGTATTTT; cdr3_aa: CASSWGDLRTDTQYF
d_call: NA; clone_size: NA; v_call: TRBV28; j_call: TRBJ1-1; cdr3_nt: TGTGCCAGCAGGCCCGAACAGACGAACACTGAAGCTTTCTTT; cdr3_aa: CASRPEQTNTEAFF
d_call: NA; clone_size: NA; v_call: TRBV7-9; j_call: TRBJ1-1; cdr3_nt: TGTGCCAGCAGCTTAGGGGCAGGGAAGGGGTACACTGAAGCTTTCTTT; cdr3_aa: CASSLGAGKGYTEAFF
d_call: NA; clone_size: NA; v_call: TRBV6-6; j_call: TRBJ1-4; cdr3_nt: TGTGCCAGCAGTTACTCGTCGGGGGAGGGGAAACTGTTTTTT; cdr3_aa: CASSYSSGEGKLFF
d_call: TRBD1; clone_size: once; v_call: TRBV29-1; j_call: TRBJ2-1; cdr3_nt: TGCAGCCCCAGGACAGGGTACAATGAGCAGTTCTTC; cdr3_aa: CSPRTGYNEQFF
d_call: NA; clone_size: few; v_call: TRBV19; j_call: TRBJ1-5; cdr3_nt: TGTGCCAGTAGTATCTTCCAGGGGAATAATCAGCCCCAGCATTTT; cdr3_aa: CASSIFQGNNQPQHF
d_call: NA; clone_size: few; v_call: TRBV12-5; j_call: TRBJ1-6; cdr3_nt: TGTGCTAGTGGTTTGGGTAAGGGAGGATCCTATAATTCACCCCTCCACTTT; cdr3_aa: CASGLGKGGSYNSPLHF
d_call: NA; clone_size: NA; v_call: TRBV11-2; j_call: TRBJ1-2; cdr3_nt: TGTGCCAGCAGCTTAGAGGCCCTCAGGACAGGCTACACCTTC; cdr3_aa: CASSLEALRTGYTF